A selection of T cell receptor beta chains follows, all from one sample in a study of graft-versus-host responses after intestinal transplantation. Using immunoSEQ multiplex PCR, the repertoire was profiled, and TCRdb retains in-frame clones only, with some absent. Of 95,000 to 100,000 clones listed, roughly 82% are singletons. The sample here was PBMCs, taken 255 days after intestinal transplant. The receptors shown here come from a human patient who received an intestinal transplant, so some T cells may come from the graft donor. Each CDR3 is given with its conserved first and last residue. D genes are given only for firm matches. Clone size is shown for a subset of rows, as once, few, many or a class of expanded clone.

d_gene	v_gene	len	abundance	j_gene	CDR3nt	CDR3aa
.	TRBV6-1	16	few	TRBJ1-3	TGTGCCAGCAGTGAAATCGCAGGTTCTACTGGAAACACCATATATTTT	CASSEIAGSTGNTIYF
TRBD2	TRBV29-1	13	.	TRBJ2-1	TGCAGCGTTGATGCGGGAGCCTACAATGAGCAGTTCTTC	CSVDAGAYNEQFF
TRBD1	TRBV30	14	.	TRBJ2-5	TGTGCCTGGAGGGGATTAGGGGGCCGGGAGACCCAGTACTTC	CAWRGLGGRETQYF
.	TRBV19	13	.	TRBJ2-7	TGTGCCAGTAGTCTGGGACTCGCCTCCGAGCAGTACTTC	CASSLGLASEQYF
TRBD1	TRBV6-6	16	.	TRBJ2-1	TGTGCCATCGGGACAGGGACTTTAAACTCCTACAATGAGCAGTTCTTC	CAIGTGTLNSYNEQFF
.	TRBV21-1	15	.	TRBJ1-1	TGTGCCAGCAGCGCTCGACAGGGAATGAACACTGAAGCTTTCTTT	CASSARQGMNTEAFF
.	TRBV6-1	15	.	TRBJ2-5	TGTGCCAGCAGACTAGATGCGTATGGCCAAGAGACCCAGTACTTC	CASRLDAYGQETQYF
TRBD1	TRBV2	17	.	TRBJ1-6	TGTGCCAGCCTTCCCGTGGGACAGGGCCCCACGAATTCACCCCTCCACTTT	CASLPVGQGPTNSPLHF
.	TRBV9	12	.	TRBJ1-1	TGTGCCAGCAGCGTAATCGGGGGGGAAGCTTTCTTT	CASSVIGGEAFF
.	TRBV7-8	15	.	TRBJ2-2	TGTGCCAGCAGCCCTGGTTGGGGTAACACCGGGGAGCTGTTTTTT	CASSPGWGNTGELFF
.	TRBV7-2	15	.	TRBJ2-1	TGTGCCAGCAGCCCGGCCTGGATAGCTGCTAATGAGCAGTTCTTC	CASSPAWIAANEQFF
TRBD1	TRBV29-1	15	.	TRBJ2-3	TGCAGCACAAACCGGGACAGCCTGCGCACAGATACGCAGTATTTT	CSTNRDSLRTDTQYF
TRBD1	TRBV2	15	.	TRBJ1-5	TGTGCCAGCACCCAATTACAGGGGAGCAGACAGCCCCAGCATTTT	CASTQLQGSRQPQHF
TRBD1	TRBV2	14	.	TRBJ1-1	TGTGCCAGCAGTTGGGACAGGGCCAGCACTGAAGCTTTCTTT	CASSWDRASTEAFF
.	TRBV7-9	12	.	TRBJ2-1	TGTGCCAGCAGCTTAGCCCTAGATGAGCAGTTCTTC	CASSLALDEQFF
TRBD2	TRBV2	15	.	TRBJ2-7	TGTGCCAGCAGTGGGGGACTAGCGGCCTCCTACGAGCAGTACTTC	CASSGGLAASYEQYF
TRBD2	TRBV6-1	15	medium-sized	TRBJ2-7	TGTGCCAGCAGTGAATTAGCGGGGGGGCCCCACGAGCAGTACTTC	CASSELAGGPHEQYF
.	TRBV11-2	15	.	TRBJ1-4	TGTGCCAGCAGCTTATCGGGACGTGGGGAGGAAAAACTGTTTTTT	CASSLSGRGEEKLFF
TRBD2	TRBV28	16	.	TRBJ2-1	TGTGCCAGCAGTTCCCCTCTGGCGGGAGCCTACAATGAGCAGTTCTTC	CASSSPLAGAYNEQFF
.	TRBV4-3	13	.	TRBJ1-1	TGCGCCAGCAGCCAAGCTCGTGGCACTGAAGCTTTCTTT	CASSQARGTEAFF
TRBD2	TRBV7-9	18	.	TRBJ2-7	TGTGCCAGCAGCTTAGGGGGACTAGCGGGAGGAAGCTCCTACGAGCAGTACTTC	CASSLGGLAGGSSYEQYF
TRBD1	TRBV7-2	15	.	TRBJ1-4	TGTGCCAGCAGCCTAACCGGGACAGGGAAGGAAAAACTGTTTTTT	CASSLTGTGKEKLFF
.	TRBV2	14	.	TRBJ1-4	TGTGCCAGCAGTGAAGAGGGGGGCGAAGAAAAACTGTTTTTT	CASSEEGGEEKLFF
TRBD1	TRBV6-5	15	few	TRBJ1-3	TGTGCCAGCAGTTTTGACAGGGCGTCTGGAAACACCATATATTTT	CASSFDRASGNTIYF
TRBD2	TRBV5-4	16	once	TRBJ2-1	TGTGCCAGCAGCCCCTCGGAAGGCGGGAGAAGGAATGAGCAGTTCTTC	CASSPSEGGRRNEQFF
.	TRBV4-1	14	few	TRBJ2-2	TGCGCCAGCAGCCGTTCATGGGGGGCGGAGGAGCTGTTTTTT	CASSRSWGAEELFF
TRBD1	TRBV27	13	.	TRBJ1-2	TGTGCCAGCAGTACCGACAGGGGATTGGGCTACACCTTC	CASSTDRGLGYTF
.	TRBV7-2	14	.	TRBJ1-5	TGTGCCAGCAGCCTTCGTGCAGGGGATCAGCCCCAGCATTTT	CASSLRAGDQPQHF
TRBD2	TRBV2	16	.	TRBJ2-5	TGTGCCAGCAGTGAGACTAGCGGGGGGTCCCAAGAGACCCAGTACTTC	CASSETSGGSQETQYF
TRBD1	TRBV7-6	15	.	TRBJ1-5	TGTGCCAGCAGCTTTGGACAGGGGGTAGGCCAGCCCCAGCATTTT	CASSFGQGVGQPQHF
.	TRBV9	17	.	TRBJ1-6	TGTGCCAGCAGCGTAGAAGAGGCTAGCTCCTATAATTCACCCCTCCACTTT	CASSVEEASSYNSPLHF
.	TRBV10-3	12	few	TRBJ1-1	TGTGCCATCTGGACGAGGGGCACTGAAGCTTTCTTT	CAIWTRGTEAFF
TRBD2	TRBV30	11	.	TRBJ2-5	TGTGCCTGGAGCCAGCGGGGGGCCCAGTACTTC	CAWSQRGAQYF
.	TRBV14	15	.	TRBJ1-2	TGTGCCAGCAGCCAAGCGAGCCAAGGGAACTATGGCTACACCTTC	CASSQASQGNYGYTF
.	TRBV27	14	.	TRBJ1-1	TGTGCCAGCAGTTTGGTCAGGGCGGGCACTGAAGCTTTCTTT	CASSLVRAGTEAFF
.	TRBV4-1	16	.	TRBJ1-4	TGCGCCAGCAGTCGAACCGTCGACGGATTTAATGAAAAACTGTTTTTT	CASSRTVDGFNEKLFF
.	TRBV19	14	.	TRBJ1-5	TGTGCCAGTAGTTCGGGGCCTGCCAGGCAGCCCCAGCATTTT	CASSSGPARQPQHF
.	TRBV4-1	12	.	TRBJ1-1	TGCGCCAGCAGCCAACCGGGGGTTGAAGCTTTCTTT	CASSQPGVEAFF
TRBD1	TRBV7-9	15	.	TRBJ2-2	TGTGCCAGCAGAAGGACAGGGGGCTACACCGGGGAGCTGTTTTTT	CASRRTGGYTGELFF
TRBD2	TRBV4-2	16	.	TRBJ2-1	TGTGCCAGCAGCCAAGATTCGGGCGGGAGTCAGGATGAGCAGTTCTTC	CASSQDSGGSQDEQFF
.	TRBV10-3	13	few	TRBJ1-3	TGTGCCATCAGTGGTGGATCTCCAGACACCATATATTTT	CAISGGSPDTIYF
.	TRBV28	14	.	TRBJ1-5	TGTGCCAGCAGTTTGTCGCAGGGTCGTCAGCCCCAGCATTTT	CASSLSQGRQPQHF
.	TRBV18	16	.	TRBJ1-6	TGTGCCAGCTCACCACGGACAGACTCCTATAATTCACCCCTCCACTTT	CASSPRTDSYNSPLHF
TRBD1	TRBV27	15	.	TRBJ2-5	TGTGCCAGCAGGCCGGGGACAGGGGGAAGGGAGACCCAGTACTTC	CASRPGTGGRETQYF
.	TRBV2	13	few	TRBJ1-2	TGTGCCAGCAGTGAAGAAGGGGGGTATGGCTACACCTTC	CASSEEGGYGYTF
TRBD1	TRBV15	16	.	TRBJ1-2	TGTGCCACCAGCACCCTCCTACAGGGGAGAGACTATGGCTACACCTTC	CATSTLLQGRDYGYTF
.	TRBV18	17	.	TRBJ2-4	TGTGCCAGCTCACCTCCCGCCCGGGGCGGGGATATGAACATTCAGTACTTC	CASSPPARGGDMNIQYF
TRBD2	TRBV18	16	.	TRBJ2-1	TGTGCCAGCTCACCCCTTTTAGCGGGAGTTCATAGTGAGCAGTTCTTC	CASSPLLAGVHSEQFF
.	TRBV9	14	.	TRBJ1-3	TGTGCCAGCAGCGTCTTAGCCGGGACCGGGTCCATATATTTT	CASSVLAGTGSIYF
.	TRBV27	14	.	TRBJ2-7	TGTGCCAGCAGTTCAGGGGAAGGGGTATACGAGCAGTACTTC	CASSSGEGVYEQYF
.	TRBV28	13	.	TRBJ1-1	TGTGCCAGCAGTTTGGCCCAACTTACTGAAGCTTTCTTT	CASSLAQLTEAFF
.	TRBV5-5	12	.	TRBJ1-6	TGTGCCAGCAGCTTGGGTTTCACACCCCTCCACTTT	CASSLGFTPLHF
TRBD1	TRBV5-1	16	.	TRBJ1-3	TGCGCCAGCAGTCGTACTACAGGGGTCTTTGGAAACACCATATATTTT	CASSRTTGVFGNTIYF
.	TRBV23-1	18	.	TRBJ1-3	TGCGCCAGCAGTCAATCCAAACCCGGGACTGCTTCTGGAAACACCATATATTTT	CASSQSKPGTASGNTIYF